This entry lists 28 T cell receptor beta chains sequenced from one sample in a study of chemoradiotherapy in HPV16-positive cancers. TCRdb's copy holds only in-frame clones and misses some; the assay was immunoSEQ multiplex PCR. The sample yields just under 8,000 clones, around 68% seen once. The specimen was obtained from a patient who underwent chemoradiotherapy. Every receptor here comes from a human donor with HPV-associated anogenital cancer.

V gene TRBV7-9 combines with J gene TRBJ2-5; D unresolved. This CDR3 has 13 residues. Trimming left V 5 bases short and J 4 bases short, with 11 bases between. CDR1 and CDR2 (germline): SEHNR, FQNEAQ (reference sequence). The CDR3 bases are TGTGCCAGCAGCAGTAAGGGCCCAGAGACCCAGTACTTC. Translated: CASSSKGPETQYF.

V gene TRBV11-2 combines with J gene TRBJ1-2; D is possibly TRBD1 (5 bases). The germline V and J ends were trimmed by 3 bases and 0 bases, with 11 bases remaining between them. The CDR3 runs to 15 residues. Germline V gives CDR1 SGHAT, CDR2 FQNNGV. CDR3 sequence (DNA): TGTGCCAGCAGCTTCCAGGGACCCGCTAACTATGGCTACACCTTC. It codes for CASSFQGPANYGYTF. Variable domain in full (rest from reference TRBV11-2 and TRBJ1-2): EAGVAQSPRYKIIEKRQSVAFWCNPISGHATLYWYQQILGQGPKLLIQFQNNGVVDDSQLPKDRFSAERLKGVDSTLKIQPAKLEDSAVYLCASSFQGPANYGYTFGSGTRLTVV.

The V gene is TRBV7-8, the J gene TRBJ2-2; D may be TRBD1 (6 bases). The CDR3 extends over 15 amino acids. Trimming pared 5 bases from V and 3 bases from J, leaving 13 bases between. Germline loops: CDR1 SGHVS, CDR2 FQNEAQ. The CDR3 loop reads CASSRGQRDTGELFF. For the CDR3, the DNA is TGTGCCAGCAGCCGTGGACAGAGAGACACCGGGGAGCTGTTTTTT.

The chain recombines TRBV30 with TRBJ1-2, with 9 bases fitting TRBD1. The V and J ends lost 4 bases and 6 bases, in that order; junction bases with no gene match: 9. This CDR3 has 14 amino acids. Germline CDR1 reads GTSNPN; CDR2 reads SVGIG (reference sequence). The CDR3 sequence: CAWTRGDRADGYTF. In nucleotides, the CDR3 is TGTGCCTGGACCCGGGGGGACAGGGCGGATGGCTACACCTTC. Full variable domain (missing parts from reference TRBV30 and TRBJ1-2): SQTIHQWPATLVQPVGSPLSLECTVEGTSNPNLYWYRQAAGRGLQLLFYSVGIGQISSEVPQNLSASRPQDRQFILSSKKLLLSDSGFYLCAWTRGDRADGYTFGSGTRLTVV.

The CDR3 region is CATSRGVANTEAFF. The CDR3 DNA reads TGTGCCACCAGCAGAGGAGTTGCGAACACTGAAGCTTTCTTT. This chain links TRBV15 with TRBJ1-1; D is uncertain. V was trimmed by 1 base and J by 1 base, leaving 7 bases between them. The CDR3 spans 14 residues. Looked up from germline, CDR1 is LNHNV and CDR2 is YYDKDF (reference sequence). The full variable domain, completed using reference TRBV15 and TRBJ1-1, is DAMVIQNPRYQVTQFGKPVTLSCSQTLNHNVMYWYQQKSSQAPKLLFHYYDKDFNNEADTPDNFQSRRPNTSFCFLDIRSPGLGDTAMYLCATSRGVANTEAFFGQGTRLTVV.

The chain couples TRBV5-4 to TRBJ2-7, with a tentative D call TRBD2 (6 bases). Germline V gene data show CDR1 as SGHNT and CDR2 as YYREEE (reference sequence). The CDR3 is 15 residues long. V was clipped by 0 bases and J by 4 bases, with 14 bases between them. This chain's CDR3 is CASSLGDGTSYEQYF. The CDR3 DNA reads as TGTGCCAGCAGCTTGGGGGACGGGACTTCTTACGAGCAGTACTTC. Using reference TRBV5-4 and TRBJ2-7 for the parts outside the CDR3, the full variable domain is ETGVTQSPTHLIKTRGQQVTLRCSSQSGHNTVSWYQQALGQGPQFIFQYYREEENGRGNFPPRFSGLQFPNYSSELNVNALELDDSALYLCASSLGDGTSYEQYFGPGTRLTVT.

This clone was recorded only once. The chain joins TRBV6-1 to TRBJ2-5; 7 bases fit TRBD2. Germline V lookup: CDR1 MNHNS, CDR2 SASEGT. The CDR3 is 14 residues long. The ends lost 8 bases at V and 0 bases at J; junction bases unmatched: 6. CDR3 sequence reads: CASAGRGHQETQYF. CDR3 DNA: TGTGCCAGCGCTGGGAGGGGCCACCAAGAGACCCAGTACTTC.

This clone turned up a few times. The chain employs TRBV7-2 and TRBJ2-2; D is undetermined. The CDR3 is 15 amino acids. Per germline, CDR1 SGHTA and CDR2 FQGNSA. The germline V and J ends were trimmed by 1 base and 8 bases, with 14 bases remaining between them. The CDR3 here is CASSLDGLKQGELFF. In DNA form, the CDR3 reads TGTGCCAGCAGCTTAGATGGCCTCAAGCAGGGGGAGCTGTTTTTT. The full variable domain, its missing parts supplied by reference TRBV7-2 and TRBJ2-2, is GAGVSQSPSNKVTEKGKDVELRCDPISGHTALYWYRQSLGQGLEFLIYFQGNSAPDKSGLPSDRFSAERTGGSVSTLTIQRTQQEDSAVYLCASSLDGLKQGELFFGEGSRLTVL.

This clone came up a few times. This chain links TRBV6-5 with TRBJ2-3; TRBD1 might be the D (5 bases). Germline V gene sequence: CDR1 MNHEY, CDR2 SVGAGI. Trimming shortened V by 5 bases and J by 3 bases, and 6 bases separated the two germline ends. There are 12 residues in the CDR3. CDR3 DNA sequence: TGTGCCAGCAGTAGGGGTACAGATACGCAGTATTTT. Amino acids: CASSRGTDTQYF.

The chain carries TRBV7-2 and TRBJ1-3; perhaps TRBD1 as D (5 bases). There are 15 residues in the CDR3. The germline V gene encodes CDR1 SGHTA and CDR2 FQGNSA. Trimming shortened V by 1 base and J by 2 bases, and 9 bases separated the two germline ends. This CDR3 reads CASSLGAGTGNTIYF. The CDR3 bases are TGTGCCAGCAGCTTAGGGGCAGGGACTGGAAACACCATATATTTT.

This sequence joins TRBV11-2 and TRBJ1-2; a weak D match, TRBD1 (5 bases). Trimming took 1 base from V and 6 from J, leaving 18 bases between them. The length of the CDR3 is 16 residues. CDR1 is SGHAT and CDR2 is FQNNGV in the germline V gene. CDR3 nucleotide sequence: TGTGCCAGCAGCTTAGGCCCCCAGGGTTACATTGATGGCTACACCTTC. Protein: CASSLGPQGYIDGYTF.

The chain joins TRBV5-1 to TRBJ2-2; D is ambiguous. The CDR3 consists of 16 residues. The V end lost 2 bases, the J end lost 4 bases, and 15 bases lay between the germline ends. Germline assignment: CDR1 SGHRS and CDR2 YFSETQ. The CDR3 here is CASSFGLGKSTGELFF. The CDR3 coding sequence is TGCGCCAGCAGCTTCGGCCTAGGAAAGAGCACCGGGGAGCTGTTTTTT.

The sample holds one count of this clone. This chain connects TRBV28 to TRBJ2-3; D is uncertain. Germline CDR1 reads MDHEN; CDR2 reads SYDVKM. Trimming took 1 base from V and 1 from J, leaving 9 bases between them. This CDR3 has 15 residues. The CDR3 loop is CASSLSSVGTDTQYF. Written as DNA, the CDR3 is TGTGCCAGCAGTTTATCGTCAGTCGGCACAGATACGCAGTATTTT.

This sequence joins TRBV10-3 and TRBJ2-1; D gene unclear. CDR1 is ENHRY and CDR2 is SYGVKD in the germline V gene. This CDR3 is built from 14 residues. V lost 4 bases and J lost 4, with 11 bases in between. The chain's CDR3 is CAISGVSIYNEQFF. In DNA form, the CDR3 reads TGTGCCATCAGTGGTGTTAGTATTTACAATGAGCAGTTCTTC.

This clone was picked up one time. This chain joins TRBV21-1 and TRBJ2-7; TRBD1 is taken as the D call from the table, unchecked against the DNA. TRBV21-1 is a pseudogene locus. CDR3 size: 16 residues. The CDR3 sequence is CASSKEGTGDCYEQYV. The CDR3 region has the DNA TGTGCCAGCAGCAAAGAAGGGACAGGGGATTGCTACGAGCAGTACGTC.

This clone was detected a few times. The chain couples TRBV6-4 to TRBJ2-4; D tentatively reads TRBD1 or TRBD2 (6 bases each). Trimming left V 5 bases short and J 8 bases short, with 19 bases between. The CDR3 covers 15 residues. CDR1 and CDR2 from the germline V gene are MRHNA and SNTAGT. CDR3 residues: CASSLSGGEGDIQYF. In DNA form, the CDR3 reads TGTGCCAGCAGTTTATCCGGGGGCGAGGGGGACATTCAGTACTTC.

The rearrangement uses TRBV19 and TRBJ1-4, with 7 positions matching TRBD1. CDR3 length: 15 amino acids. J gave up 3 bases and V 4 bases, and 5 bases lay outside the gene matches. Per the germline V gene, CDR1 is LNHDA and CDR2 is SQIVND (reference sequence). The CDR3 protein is CASSKQGKANEKLFF. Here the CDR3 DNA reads TGTGCCAGTAGTAAACAGGGGAAGGCTAATGAAAAACTGTTTTTT.

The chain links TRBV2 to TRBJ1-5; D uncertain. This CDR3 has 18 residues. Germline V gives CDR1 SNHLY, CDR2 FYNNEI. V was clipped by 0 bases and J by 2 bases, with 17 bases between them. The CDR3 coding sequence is TGTGCCAGCAGTGAAGCGCTTAAGGCCGGCGCGGGCAATCAGCCCCAGCATTTT. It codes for CASSEALKAGAGNQPQHF.

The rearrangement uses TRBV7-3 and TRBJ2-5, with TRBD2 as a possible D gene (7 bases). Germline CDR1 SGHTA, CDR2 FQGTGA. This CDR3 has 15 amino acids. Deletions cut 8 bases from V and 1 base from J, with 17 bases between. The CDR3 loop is CASSRGGHPQETQYF. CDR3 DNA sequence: TGTGCCAGCTCTAGGGGGGGACACCCCCAAGAGACCCAGTACTTC.

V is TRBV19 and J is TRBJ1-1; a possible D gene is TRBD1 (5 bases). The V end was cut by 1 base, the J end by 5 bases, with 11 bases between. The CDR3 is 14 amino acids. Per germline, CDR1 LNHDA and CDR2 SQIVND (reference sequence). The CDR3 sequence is CASSIGSGGTEAFF. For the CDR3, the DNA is TGTGCCAGTAGTATAGGATCCGGGGGGACTGAAGCTTTCTTT.

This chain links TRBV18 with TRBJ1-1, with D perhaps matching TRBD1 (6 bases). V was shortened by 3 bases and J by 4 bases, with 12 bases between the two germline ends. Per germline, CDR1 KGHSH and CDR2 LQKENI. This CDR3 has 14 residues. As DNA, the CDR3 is TGTGCCAGCTCACCGGCGGAGGGGGTCACTGAAGCTTTCTTT. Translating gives CASSPAEGVTEAFF.

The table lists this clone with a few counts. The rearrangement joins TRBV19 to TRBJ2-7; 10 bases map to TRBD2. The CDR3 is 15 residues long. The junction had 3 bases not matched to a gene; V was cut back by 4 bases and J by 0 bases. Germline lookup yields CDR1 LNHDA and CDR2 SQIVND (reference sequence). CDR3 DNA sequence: TGTGCCAGTAGTAGGACTAGCGGTCTCTCCTACGAGCAGTACTTC. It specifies CASSRTSGLSYEQYF.

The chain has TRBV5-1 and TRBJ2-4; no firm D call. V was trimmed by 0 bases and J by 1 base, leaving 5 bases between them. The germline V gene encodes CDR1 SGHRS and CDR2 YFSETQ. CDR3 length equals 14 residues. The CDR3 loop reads CASSLAEAKNIQYF. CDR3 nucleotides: TGCGCCAGCAGCTTGGCCGAGGCCAAAAACATTCAGTACTTC.

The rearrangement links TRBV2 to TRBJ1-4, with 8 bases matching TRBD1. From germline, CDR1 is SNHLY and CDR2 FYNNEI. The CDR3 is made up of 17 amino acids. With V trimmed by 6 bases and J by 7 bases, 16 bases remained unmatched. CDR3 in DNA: TGTGCCAGCAGACACCCAACAGACAGGGGAGGTGGTGAAAAACTGTTTTTT. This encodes CASRHPTDRGGGEKLFF.

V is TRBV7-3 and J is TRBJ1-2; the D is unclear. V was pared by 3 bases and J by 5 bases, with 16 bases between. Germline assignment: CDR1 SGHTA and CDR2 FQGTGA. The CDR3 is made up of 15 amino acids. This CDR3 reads CASSLAPETAYGYTF. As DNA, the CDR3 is TGTGCCAGCAGCTTGGCCCCAGAAACAGCGTATGGCTACACCTTC.

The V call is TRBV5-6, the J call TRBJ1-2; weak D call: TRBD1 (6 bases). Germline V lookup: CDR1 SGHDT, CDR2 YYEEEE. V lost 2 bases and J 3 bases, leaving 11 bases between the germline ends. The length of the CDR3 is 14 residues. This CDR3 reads CASSFPGVHYGYTF. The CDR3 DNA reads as TGTGCCAGCAGCTTCCCAGGGGTGCACTATGGCTACACCTTC.

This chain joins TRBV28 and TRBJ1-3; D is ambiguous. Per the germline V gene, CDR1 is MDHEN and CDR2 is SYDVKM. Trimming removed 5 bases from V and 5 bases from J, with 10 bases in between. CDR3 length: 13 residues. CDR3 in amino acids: CASSLANRNTIYF. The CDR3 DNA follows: TGTGCCAGCAGTCTAGCCAATAGAAACACCATATATTTT.

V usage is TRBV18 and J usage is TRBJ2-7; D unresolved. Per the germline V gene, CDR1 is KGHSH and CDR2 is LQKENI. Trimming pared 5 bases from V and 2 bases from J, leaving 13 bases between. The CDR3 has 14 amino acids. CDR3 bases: TGTGCCAGCTCAACTTCGGAGCAAGCCTACGAGCAGTACTTC. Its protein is CASSTSEQAYEQYF.